This TCR beta chain emerged from a study of cytomegalovirus exposure and HLA in healthy donors (dated by TCRdb to the late 2010s). About the study as a whole: According to an earlier analysis of around 600 of the donors, 150 million to 200 million T cells yielded 120 million or so unique TCR beta sequences and about 280 Gb of sequence data. In a later genetic analysis, genome-wide SNP genotypes for about 65% of the roughly 700 donors were used, and that subset was treated as a discovery cohort. HLA typing included class I and class II loci at four-digit resolution. The study aimed to test whether cataloging public T cell receptors could reveal signatures of past pathogen exposure. In a later analysis, previously published TCR beta repertoires from hundreds of donors were re-analyzed and high-resolution HLA genotyping was added so that TCR occurrence patterns could be studied. An early release that covered some 640 HLA-typed donors contained approximately 290 gigabases of sequencing data and approximately 85 million unique TCR sequences. Donor age, sex, ethnicity and CMV serostatus were collected together with the repertoire data. To predict cytomegalovirus infection status, the study brought together high-throughput TCR immunosequencing, statistical association of individual TCRs with disease status, and machine learning. To decide whether each TCR beta V gene segment behaved as functional or pseudogenic, an earlier analysis of some 540 of the donors relied on high-throughput TCR beta sequencing. In the later analysis, no new phenotypic data were used to find candidate immune exposures; instead, reliance was placed on TCR beta sequences and their occurrence across donors. Among around 400 genotyped donors of the cohort, an average of about 240,000 unique TCR beta nucleotide sequences was sequenced per donor, of which about 18% were non-productive. A separate validation cohort of 100 to 150 different subjects was used in addition to the roughly 620-subject first cohort. Typing coverage varied by locus: about 629-630 donors for A, B, C, DRB1 and DQB1; roughly 520 for DQA1; nearly 610 for DPA1; roughly 470 for DPB1. Every repertoire in the discovery cohort had been generated on one and the same sequencing platform. Of the roughly 400 genotyped donors, 81% were placed in the genetic ancestry cluster associated with self-reported Caucasian donors. Several DR-DQ haplotypes were handled as single units for association and clustering because linkage in the cohort was strong. The study used immunosequencing to profile the T cell repertoires of about 670 subjects and linked those repertoires to cytomegalovirus serostatus.

Paper-wide results and their limitations: Assigning TCR associations to individual alleles was difficult when HLA alleles, especially DR and DQ, strongly co-occurred. A later genetic analysis reported fewer N-insertions in productive TCRs among donors in an Asian-associated ancestry cluster than the roughly 690-donor mean. About 15 rarely observed V segments, including chromosome 9 orphons, were excluded from the earlier analysis of a few hundred of the donors because counts were too low. In the study, approximately 160 TCR beta chains were listed as associated with cytomegalovirus. CMV serostatus was the only immune exposure information available for the cohort. A later analysis found that TCR association rates varied across HLA loci, with DRB1 alleles showing the most associated TCRs and HLA-C alleles the fewest. A further reported finding was that TCR beta sequences accurately predicted the HLA-A and HLA-B alleles for most subjects in the first cohort. Most TCR sequences were seen in very few donors, while some public TCRs were found in many individuals. Cytomegalovirus status was reported to be diagnosed by the classifier with high specificity and sensitivity in both the original and validation cohorts. A later genetic analysis associated a missense DCLRE1C variant with V-gene and J-gene trimming of TCR beta chains, and an independent cohort replicated the association. Compared with equally common non-associated chains, HLA-associated TCR beta chains in a later analysis were more clonally expanded and had lower generation probabilities. The cohort was sequenced for TCR beta chains only, and without alpha or paired-chain data the features that could be detected were limited. Linkage disequilibrium might explain the correlated functional status among segregating V segments, but an unknown experimental factor could not be ruled out. A few of the identified cytomegalovirus-associated TCR beta chains were confirmed in vitro to be specific for cytomegalovirus antigens. The authors suggested that the approach could potentially be generalized to other disease states and immunological phenotypes. A later analysis associated 17,000 or so TCR beta sequences with specific HLA alleles at a false discovery rate of 0.05. Because the 87-base-pair reads could not distinguish some IMGT-functional V segments, including TRBV6-2 and TRBV6-3, those segments were excluded. The presence/absence analyses assumed that sequencing depth was roughly uniform across donors, and that assumption may not be true. In a later analysis, most CMV-associated TCR beta chains were found to appear HLA-restricted, with HLA associations seemingly driven largely by CMV exposure. Because HLA typing was unavailable for some donors at each locus, only the typed subset was used in association tests. An earlier analysis of around 540 of the donors showed that most TCR beta V segments appeared in productive rearrangements either about 90% or about 30% of the time, which broadly matched IMGT annotations. The sequencing pipeline was judged likely to have produced a cluster of highly shared sequence variants as a technical artifact. A later analysis reported that several top co-occurrence clusters appeared linked to parvovirus B19, influenza, CMV and Epstein-Barr virus.

The CDR3 runs 13 residues from the cysteine to the phenylalanine. The CDR3 DNA has 39 bases and is translated from base 1. V and J are truncated by 5 bases and 10 bases respectively, leaving an intervening sequence of 17 bases. CDR1 and CDR2, per the germline V gene, are SGHRS and YFSETQ. Comments on this clone: It has no known antigen specificity. No much larger clone exists at a distance of one base, and base qualities are not known.

In total, about 650 healthy bone marrow donors made up the cohort. Cohort members were all nominally healthy when sampled, although unrecorded immune exposures were likely present. The donor tested CMV seronegative and was one of the 352 seronegative cohort members. Every donor gave a peripheral blood sample, and the peripheral blood mononuclear cells from that sample were used for TCR beta sequencing. The Qiagen DNeasy Blood Extraction Kit was used to extract genomic DNA from the blood cell samples. Library preparation was by the immunoSEQ multiplex PCR assay. The multiplex PCR relied on a mix of 60 forward primers for TCR Vbeta segments and 13 reverse primers for TCR Jbeta segments. A multiplex PCR assay on genomic DNA amplified the CDR3 region of rearranged TCR beta genes. Amplified TCR beta libraries were sequenced as 87-base-pair reads on the Illumina HiSeq System. The source study handled its data this way. In a later analysis, roughly 80 million unique TCR beta chains were counted across the roughly 700 repertoires, and roughly 11 million of these chains were shared by at least two donors. Raw reads were error-corrected and collapsed into unique sequences with a nearest-neighbor algorithm that merged closely related sequences to remove PCR and sequencing errors. Alignment of CDR3 sequences to IMGT reference sequences was used to assign V, D and J gene segments. For a sequence to be retained, a match of at least six nucleotides was required to both a V gene segment and a J gene segment. Rearrangements were called productive when the CDR3 lacked stop codons and stayed in frame with V and J; all others were non-productive. CDR3 was defined by IMGT convention, running from the second conserved V-encoded cysteine to the conserved J-encoded phenylalanine. The earlier analysis of approximately 590 of the donors excluded any sequence lacking an unambiguous match to a single V gene segment. In an earlier analysis of approximately 560 of the donors, a V segment was called functional when productive rearrangements were above 56.7%, and segregating when the standard deviation between donors exceeded 5%. A statistical classification framework was built to diagnose cytomegalovirus status from the catalog of TCR beta chain sequences. In a later analysis, V and J genes were assigned by comparing TCR nucleotide sequences against IMGT/GENE-DB human TR gene sequences. Using the TCRdist pipeline, a later analysis assigned CDR3 sequences along with most-parsimonious VDJ recombination scenarios. In a later analysis, each TCR beta chain was defined by its CDR3 amino acid sequence together with its V-gene family, and reads lacking a unique V-gene family were excluded. A later analysis removed over 500 highly shared, low-generation-probability nucleotide sequences to deal with suspected cross-contamination and a sequencing artifact. A later analysis calculated a clonal expansion index for each public chain from normalized within-repertoire ranks of inferred template counts. Generation probabilities in a later analysis came from a VDJ recombination model fitted to out-of-frame rearrangements, and those results were checked against IGoR. In a later analysis, TCR-TCR, TCR-HLA and TCR-CMV co-occurrence was scored with hypergeometric tests, and a repertoire-size bias correction was applied to TCR pairs. To estimate false discovery rates, a later analysis permuted the HLA or CMV assignments 20 times. In a later analysis, co-occurring TCRs were grouped with DBSCAN, and TCRdist sequence similarity was added when clustering was performed within HLA-allele-positive subsets. Repertoires with fewer than 30,000 or more than 120,000 public chains, plus five repertoires with anomalous nucleotide sharing, were excluded from co-occurrence clustering. Sourced from immuneACCESS, this table was stored by TCRdb with only in-frame sequences that have V and J called. A share of the clones is absent; for the studies checked, an unresolved V gene accounts for under half, and the remainder has no known explanation. V, J and clone size are taken as reported in that table, and D and trimming were inferred from the DNA itself. Within this sample are under 250,000 clones, with around 83% of them counted one time only. Of the sample, roughly 0.22% falls within the top ten clones.

Sequencing input: PBMCs. The receptor comes from a girl aged 2 to 9 in good health and CMV-seronegative. Recombination joined TRBV5-1 with TRBJ2-3; D gene: possibly TRBD2, on 6 matching bases. The DNA sequence is as follows: TGCGCCAGCAGGGGACTCGCTGGGATGGCGCAGTATTTT. The resulting protein is CASRGLAGMAQYF.